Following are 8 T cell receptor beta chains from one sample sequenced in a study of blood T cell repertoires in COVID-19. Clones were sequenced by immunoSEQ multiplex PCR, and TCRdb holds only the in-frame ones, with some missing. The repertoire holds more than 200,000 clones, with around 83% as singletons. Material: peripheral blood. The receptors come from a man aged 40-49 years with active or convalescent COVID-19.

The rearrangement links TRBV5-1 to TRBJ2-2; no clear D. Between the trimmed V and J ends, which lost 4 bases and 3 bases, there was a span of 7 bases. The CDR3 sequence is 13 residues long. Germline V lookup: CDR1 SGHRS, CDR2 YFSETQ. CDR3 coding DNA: TGCGCCAGCAGCGTCGAGGACACCGGGGAGCTGTTTTTT. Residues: CASSVEDTGELFF.

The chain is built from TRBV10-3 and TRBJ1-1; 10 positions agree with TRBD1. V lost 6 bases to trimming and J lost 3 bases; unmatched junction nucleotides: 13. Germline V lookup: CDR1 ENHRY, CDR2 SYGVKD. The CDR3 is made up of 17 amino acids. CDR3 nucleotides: TGTGCCATCAGAACCGGGACAGGGGCCGGCCGTGACACTGAAGCTTTCTTT. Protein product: CAIRTGTGAGRDTEAFF.

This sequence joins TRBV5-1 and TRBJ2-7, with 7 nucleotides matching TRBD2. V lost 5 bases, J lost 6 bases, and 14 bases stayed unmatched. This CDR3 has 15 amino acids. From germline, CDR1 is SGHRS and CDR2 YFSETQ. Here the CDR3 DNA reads TGCGCCAGCAGTCAGAGCGGGACTACGCTTCTCGAGCAGTACTTC. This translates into CASSQSGTTLLEQYF.

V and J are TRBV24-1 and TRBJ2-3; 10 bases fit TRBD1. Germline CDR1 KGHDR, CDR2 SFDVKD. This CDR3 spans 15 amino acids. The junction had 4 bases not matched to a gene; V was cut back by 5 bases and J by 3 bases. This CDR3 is CATSAPGQGTDTQYF. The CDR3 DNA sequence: TGTGCCACCAGTGCCCCGGGACAGGGGACAGATACGCAGTATTTT.

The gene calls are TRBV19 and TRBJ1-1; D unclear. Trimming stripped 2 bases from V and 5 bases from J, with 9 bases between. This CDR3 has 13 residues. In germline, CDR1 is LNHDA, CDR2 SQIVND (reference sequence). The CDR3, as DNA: TGTGCCAGTAGTATAACGAGGTGGACTGAAGCTTTCTTT. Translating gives CASSITRWTEAFF.

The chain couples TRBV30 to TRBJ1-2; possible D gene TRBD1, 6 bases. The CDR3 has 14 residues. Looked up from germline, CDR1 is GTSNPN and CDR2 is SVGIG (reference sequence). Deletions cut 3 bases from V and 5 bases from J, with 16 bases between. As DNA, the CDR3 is TGTGCCTGGAGGTCGGGGGGCGCTGGGTATGGCTACACCTTC. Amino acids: CAWRSGGAGYGYTF. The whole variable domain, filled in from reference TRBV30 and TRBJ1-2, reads SQTIHQWPATLVQPVGSPLSLECTVEGTSNPNLYWYRQAAGRGLQLLFYSVGIGQISSEVPQNLSASRPQDRQFILSSKKLLLSDSGFYLCAWRSGGAGYGYTFGSGTRLTVV.

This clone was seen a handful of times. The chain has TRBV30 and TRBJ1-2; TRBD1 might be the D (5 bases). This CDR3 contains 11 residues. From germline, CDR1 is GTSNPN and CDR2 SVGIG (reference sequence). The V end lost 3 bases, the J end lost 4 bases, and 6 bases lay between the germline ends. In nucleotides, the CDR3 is TGTGCCTGGAGGGGGCTCTATGGCTACACCTTC. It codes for CAWRGLYGYTF.

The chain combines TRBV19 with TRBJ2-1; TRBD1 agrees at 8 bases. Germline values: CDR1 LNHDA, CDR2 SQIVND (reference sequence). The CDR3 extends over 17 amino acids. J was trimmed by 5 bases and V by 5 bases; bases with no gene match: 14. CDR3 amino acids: CASSSLKRTGPHNEQFF. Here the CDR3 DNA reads TGTGCCAGTAGTTCGTTAAAAAGGACAGGGCCCCACAATGAGCAGTTCTTC.